This T cell receptor beta chain stems from a study of chemoradiotherapy in HPV16-positive cancers (dated by TCRdb to between 2021 and 2024). General notes on the study: Candidate HPV-specific T-cell clones and common TCR motifs were defined through functional T-cell assays on cells from two HPV16-positive patients. The study asked whether T-cell immunity against the HPV oncoproteins E6 and E7 changes during chemoradiotherapy and whether it affects survival. Next, the candidate HPV-specific TCRs and motifs were followed in TCR repertoires from around 87 patients with HPV-related cancers.

Via the germline V gene (reference sequence), CDR1 is SEHNR and CDR2 FQNEAQ. V has 5 bases trimmed and J has 7 bases trimmed; junction bases matching no gene number 20. The CDR3 goes from the cysteine to the phenylalanine over 18 residues. Of all the DNA, just the CDR3 is kept, 54 bases in frame from base 1. Repertoires were sampled multiple times during chemoradiotherapy, which allowed clonal expansion in the tumor microenvironment to be followed. General conclusions and limits of the study: The functional definition of HPV-specific T cells was derived from only a couple of HPV16-positive patients, and the survival association was reported for HPV16-positive patients. In HPV16-positive patients, expansion of HPV-responsive T cells during chemoradiotherapy was found to be associated with improved recurrence-free survival. Expansion of candidate HPV-specific clones and E7-related TCR motifs was observed in the tumor microenvironment during treatment, whereas no such expansion was observed for non-HPV-specific T cells.

With respect to this clone: Its cognate antigen has yet to be identified. There are no base qualities to consult, and no much larger clone falls within one base.

Library construction relied on the immunoSEQ multiplex PCR assay. Held by TCRdb, this immuneACCESS table contains in-frame sequences only and omits some clones. Under half of the omission traces to an unresolved V gene where checked; the cause of the rest is unknown. The sample yields some 19,000 clones; 75% to 90% were counted once. Around 3.8% of the sample is taken by the ten largest. Recombination joined TRBV7-9 with TRBJ2-3; 8 nucleotides in the junction match TRBD2. Sequences were derived from blood, sampled from a patient who underwent chemoradiotherapy. The TCR sequence derives from a human donor with HPV-associated anogenital cancer. DNA sequence: TGTGCCAGCAGCCCTAACCTAAGTGCGGGGGGTGGGGCATATACGCAGTATTTT. It encodes CASSPNLSAGGGAYTQYF.